The 20 T cell receptor beta chains reported below all come from one sample, sequenced in a study of cytomegalovirus exposure and HLA in healthy donors. Researchers ran the PCR with 60 Vbeta and 13 Jbeta primers. The table came from immunoSEQ multiplex PCR; TCRdb's copy has only in-frame clones and leaves some out. The sample contains 120,000 to 150,000 clones, about 74% of which appear only once. The source material was PBMCs. These receptors all come from a woman between 50 and 59 years old in good health and CMV-seronegative.

This rearrangement joins TRBV7-9 to TRBJ1-1; 7 bases are a match to TRBD1. In germline, CDR1 is SEHNR, CDR2 FQNEAQ (reference sequence). This CDR3 has 12 residues. Losses at the gene ends were 5 bases for V and 4 bases for J; bases not matched to a gene: 1. DNA of the CDR3: TGTGCCAGCAGCCGACAGGGCACTGAAGCTTTCTTT. Protein sequence: CASSRQGTEAFF.

The chain's CDR3 is CASSTTVHTEAFF. The CDR3 nucleotides are TGTGCCAGCAGTACAACAGTGCACACTGAAGCTTTCTTT. The rearrangement uses TRBV2 and TRBJ1-1; D unclear. V was shortened by 5 bases and J by 3 bases, with 10 bases between the two germline ends. Germline assignment: CDR1 SNHLY and CDR2 FYNNEI. The CDR3 is 13 amino acids.

This clone was detected a few times. The J gene is TRBJ1-4, the V gene TRBV14; D may be TRBD1 (5 bases). The V gene's germline CDR1 is SGHDN and CDR2 FVKESK. With 3 bases removed from V and 8 bases from J, the gap between germline ends came to 19 bases. There are 16 residues in the CDR3. CDR3 nucleotides: TGTGCCAGCAGCCAGAACTTCAGGGCGGCCGGGGAAAAACTGTTTTTT. Protein product: CASSQNFRAAGEKLFF.

The V call is TRBV19, the J call TRBJ2-5; the match to TRBD2 covers 15 bases. The CDR3 spans 19 residues. Germline V CDR1 and CDR2: LNHDA, SQIVND (reference sequence). V shed 5 bases, J shed 0 bases, and the junction held 10 bases outside the gene matches. The CDR3 DNA is TGTGCCAGTAGTCGTGGGACTAGCGGGGGGAATACGTACCAAGAGACCCAGTACTTC. Translated, it gives CASSRGTSGGNTYQETQYF.

The gene calls are TRBV28 and TRBJ2-3; 8 positions match TRBD2. Trimming removed 4 bases from V and 5 bases from J; junction bases left unmatched: 8. CDR3 size: 15 residues. CDR1 and CDR2 (germline): MDHEN, SYDVKM. In DNA form, the CDR3 reads TGTGCCAGCAGTTCCCCTGGCGGGGGGTTAGATACGCAGTATTTT. It yields the protein CASSSPGGGLDTQYF.

This clone was observed a single time. This chain connects TRBV30 to TRBJ2-3, with a weak D call TRBD1 (6 bases). Trimming left V 7 bases short and J 0 bases short, with 14 bases between. Germline V gene sequence: CDR1 GTSNPN, CDR2 SVGIG (reference sequence). The CDR3 spans 14 residues. CDR3 in amino acids: CAYQQGSSTDTQYF. The CDR3 nucleotides read TGTGCCTACCAACAGGGCTCTAGCACAGATACGCAGTATTTT.

The chain has TRBV5-1 and TRBJ2-1, with 9 bases that match TRBD1. The CDR3 spans 13 residues. In germline, CDR1 is SGHRS, CDR2 YFSETQ. J gave up 9 bases and V 3 bases, and 4 bases lay outside the gene matches. CDR3 DNA sequence: TGCGCCAGCAGCTGGACAGGGGATTCTGAGCAGTTCTTC. Encoded protein: CASSWTGDSEQFF.

The chain carries TRBV19 and TRBJ2-3; 10 bases are shared with TRBD2. The CDR3 is 17 amino acids. Per the germline V gene, CDR1 is LNHDA and CDR2 is SQIVND (reference sequence). The junction had 6 bases not matched to a gene; V was cut back by 1 base and J by 2 bases. The CDR3 sequence is CASSIALSGGYTDTQYF. For the CDR3, the DNA is TGTGCCAGTAGTATAGCCCTTAGCGGGGGGTACACAGATACGCAGTATTTT.

This chain joins TRBV10-2 and TRBJ2-2; D perhaps matches TRBD2 (5 bases). The CDR3 is 15 residues long. CDR1 is WSHSY and CDR2 is SAAADI in the germline V gene. V was pared by 0 bases and J by 1 base, with 6 bases between. The CDR3 sequence is CASSESSVNTGELFF. CDR3 sequence (DNA): TGCGCCAGCAGTGAGTCTAGCGTGAACACCGGGGAGCTGTTTTTT.

This clone was seen just once. The rearrangement uses TRBV6-4 and TRBJ1-6; possible D gene TRBD1, 5 bases. Germline V gene sequence: CDR1 MRHNA, CDR2 SNTAGT. With 1 base removed from V and 7 bases from J, the gap between germline ends came to 8 bases. The CDR3 extends over 14 amino acids. Here the CDR3 reads CASSDFSGNSPLHF. In DNA, the CDR3 is TGTGCCAGCAGTGACTTTTCAGGGAATTCACCCCTCCACTTT.

This clone came up once. The gene calls are TRBV19 and TRBJ1-4; D gene uncertain. V lost 8 bases to trimming and J lost 8 bases, with 15 bases between them. Germline CDR1 is LNHDA and CDR2 is SQIVND (reference sequence). The CDR3 length is 13 residues. CDR3 amino acids: CASAEGGGEKLFF. DNA for the CDR3: TGTGCCAGTGCGGAGGGAGGAGGAGAAAAACTGTTTTTT.

The CDR3 reads CASTDRGENTEAFF. CDR3 DNA: TGTGCCAGCACCGACAGGGGCGAGAACACTGAAGCTTTCTTT. The V gene is TRBV28, the J gene TRBJ1-1; 8 bases map to TRBD1. J gave up 1 base and V 7 bases, and 5 bases lay outside the gene matches. The CDR3 sequence is 14 residues long. Germline CDR1 reads MDHEN; CDR2 reads SYDVKM.

The chain combines TRBV29-1 with TRBJ1-1; 9 bases align to TRBD1. The CDR3 is 11 residues long. Germline V gene data show CDR1 as SQVTM and CDR2 as ANQGSEA. Trimming removed 8 bases from V and 8 bases from J; junction bases left unmatched: 6. CDR3 sequence reads: CSNRDREEAFF. CDR3 DNA: TGCAGCAACCGGGACAGGGAAGAAGCTTTCTTT.

The chain has TRBV12-5 and TRBJ1-5, with no clear D. With 4 bases removed from V and 6 bases from J, the gap between germline ends came to 13 bases. CDR1 LGHNT and CDR2 FRNRAP come from the germline V gene. This CDR3 contains 14 residues. CDR3: CASGSGGPGQPQHF. DNA of the CDR3: TGTGCTAGTGGTTCCGGAGGGCCCGGTCAGCCCCAGCATTTT.

The chain couples TRBV7-2 to TRBJ1-2; maybe TRBD1 (6 bases). The CDR3 extends over 13 amino acids. Per germline, CDR1 SGHTA and CDR2 FQGNSA. Trimming stripped 5 bases from V and 6 bases from J, with 13 bases between. In DNA, the CDR3 is TGTGCCAGCAGCCCCGACAGGAACCATGGCTACACCTTC. This sequence encodes CASSPDRNHGYTF.

V and J are TRBV6-5 and TRBJ1-2; no reliable D call. Germline V lookup: CDR1 MNHEY, CDR2 SVGAGI. The CDR3 extends over 12 amino acids. V shed 5 bases and J shed 8 bases, with 12 bases lying between them. The DNA of the CDR3 is TGTGCCAGCAGTAGCCAAACAGACGGCTACACCTTC. Translated: CASSSQTDGYTF.

This clone was counted a few times. The rearrangement links TRBV11-2 to TRBJ2-3; D unclear. The CDR3 consists of 15 residues. Germline values: CDR1 SGHAT, CDR2 FQNNGV. V lost 5 bases and J 2 bases, leaving 14 bases between the germline ends. CDR3: CASSPLRLTTDTQYF. CDR3 nucleotides: TGTGCCAGCAGCCCGCTCAGGCTTACCACAGATACGCAGTATTTT.

The chain carries TRBV25-1 and TRBJ1-6, with 8 positions matching TRBD1. With 5 bases clipped from V and 6 bases from J, the junction kept 9 bases outside the gene matches. Germline loops: CDR1 MGHDK, CDR2 SYGVNS. This CDR3 contains 16 residues. This chain's CDR3 is CASSRPGGGSNSPLHF. CDR3 coding DNA: TGTGCCAGCAGTCGGCCAGGGGGCGGGAGTAATTCACCCCTCCACTTT.

The chain recombines TRBV4-2 with TRBJ2-7; 7 nucleotides match TRBD2. CDR1 is LGHNA and CDR2 is YNFKEQ in the germline V gene. Unmatched junction bases numbered 8, after V lost 4 bases and J lost 5 bases. The CDR3 covers 14 residues. CDR3 in DNA: TGTGCCAGCAGCCCAAGGGCTAGCGGTGACGAGCAGTACTTC. Translation gives CASSPRASGDEQYF.

This sequence joins TRBV2 and TRBJ1-3, with D hard to call. The CDR3 length is 13 residues. CDR1 and CDR2 (germline): SNHLY, FYNNEI. V shed 9 bases and J shed 0 bases, with 9 bases lying between them. CDR3 DNA: TGTGCCAGGAAAACGGGCTCTGGAAACACCATATATTTT. It is translated as CARKTGSGNTIYF.